The source of this TCR beta chain is a study of blood T cell repertoires in COVID-19. Overall study: T cells, B-cell-depleted T cells, or PBMCs supplied cDNA or gDNA.

There are 16 residues in the CDR3. Trimming removed 4 bases at V and 5 bases at J, with 15 bases between. Germline CDR1 and CDR2: KGHSH and LQKENI. As originally analysed: By means of reference gene primer amplification, nucleated cell counts were estimated. Using immunoSEQ multiplex PCR, the repertoire was profiled, and TCRdb retains in-frame clones only, with some absent. The V and J calls and clone size were taken over from that table, and D and trimming were inferred from the DNA. The sample has some 350,000 clones, around 86% seen once. The clonotype was recovered from a woman aged 50 to 60 with COVID-19, enrolled during active disease. Sample: peripheral blood. The chain combines TRBV18 with TRBJ1-6; tentatively, D is TRBD1 (6 bases). CDR3 protein: CASSLYRASNNSPLHF. The CDR3 DNA sequence: TGTGCCAGCTCACTATACAGGGCTAGCAATAATTCACCCCTCCACTTT. The full variable domain, with the rest looked up from reference TRBV18 and TRBJ1-6, is NAGVMQNPRHLVRRRGQEARLRCSPMKGHSHVYWYRQLPEEGLKFMVYLQKENIIDESGMPKERFSAEFPKEGPSILRIQQVVRGDSAAYFCASSLYRASNNSPLHFGNGTRLTVT.